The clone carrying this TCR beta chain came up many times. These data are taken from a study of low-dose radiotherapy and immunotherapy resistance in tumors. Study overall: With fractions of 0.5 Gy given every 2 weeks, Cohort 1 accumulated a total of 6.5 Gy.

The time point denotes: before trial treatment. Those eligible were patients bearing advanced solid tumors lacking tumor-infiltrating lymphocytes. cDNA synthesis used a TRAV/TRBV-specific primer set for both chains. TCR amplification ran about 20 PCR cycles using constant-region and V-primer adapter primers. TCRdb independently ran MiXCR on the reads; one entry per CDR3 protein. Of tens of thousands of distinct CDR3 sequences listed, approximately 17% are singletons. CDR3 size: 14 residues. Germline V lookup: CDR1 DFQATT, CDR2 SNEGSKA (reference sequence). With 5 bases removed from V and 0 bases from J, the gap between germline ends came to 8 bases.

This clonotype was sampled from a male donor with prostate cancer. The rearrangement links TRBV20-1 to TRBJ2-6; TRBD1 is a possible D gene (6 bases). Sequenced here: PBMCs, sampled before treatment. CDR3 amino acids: CSAQQGSGANVLTF. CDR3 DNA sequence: TGCAGTGCTCAACAGGGCTCTGGGGCCAACGTCCTGACTTTC.